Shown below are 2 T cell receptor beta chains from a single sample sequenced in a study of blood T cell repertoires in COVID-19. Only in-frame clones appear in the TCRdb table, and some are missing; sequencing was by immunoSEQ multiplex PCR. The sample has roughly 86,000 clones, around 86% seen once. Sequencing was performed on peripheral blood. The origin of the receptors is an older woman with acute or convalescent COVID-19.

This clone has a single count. The DNA of the CDR3 is TGTGCCAGCTCGTCCGGGACAGCGCTTGGCTACACCTTC. Its protein product is CASSSGTALGYTF. The chain combines TRBV18 with TRBJ1-2, with 7 bases aligning to TRBD1. V lost 6 bases to trimming and J lost 7 bases; unmatched junction nucleotides: 8. Per the germline V gene, CDR1 is KGHSH and CDR2 is LQKENI. The CDR3 sequence is 13 residues long.

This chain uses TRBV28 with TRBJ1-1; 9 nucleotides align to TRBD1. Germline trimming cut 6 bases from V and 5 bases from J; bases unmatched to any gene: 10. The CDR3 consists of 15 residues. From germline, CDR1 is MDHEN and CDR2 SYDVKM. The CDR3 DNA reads TGTGCCAGCAGCACAACAGGGGGCGTTGGTACTGAAGCTTTCTTT. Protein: CASSTTGGVGTEAFF.